Detailed here is one T cell receptor beta chain. Patients were excluded because of uncontrolled infection, other autoimmune disease, pregnancy or lactation. The data were obtained in a study of T cells in Graves' hyperthyroidism and ophthalmopathy. The CDR3 is 15 residues long. CDR1 and CDR2 from the germline V gene are KGHSH and LQKENI. V was shortened by 0 bases and J by 5 bases, with 13 bases between the two germline ends. Using RNA transcripts as the source, TCR beta CDR3 regions were amplified. The TCR CDR3 was amplified in a first-round RT-PCR using the HTBI primer set. TCRdb used MiXCR to reprocess the multiplex PCR reads, holding one entry per CDR3 protein. The sample has some 600,000 distinct CDR3 sequences, more than 11% seen once; the top ten hold approximately 5.7%.

The origin of this receptor is a young woman with Graves' hyperthyroidism that later progressed to Graves' ophthalmopathy. The genes are TRBV18 and TRBJ1-1; TRBD1 is a possible D gene (5 bases). Specimen: blood. The CDR3 bases are TGTGCCAGCTCACCACCTATGGGGCGCGGAACTGAAGCTTTCTTT. This sequence encodes CASSPPMGRGTEAFF.